A selection of T cell receptor beta chains follows, all from one sample in a study of blood T cell repertoires in COVID-19. Here immunoSEQ multiplex PCR was the method, and the copy in TCRdb shows in-frame clones only, minus some. The table records roughly 200,000 clones, over 75% of them present only once. Sequenced material: peripheral blood. The receptor set was obtained from a man aged 45-60 years who had recovered from COVID-19. The CDR3 runs from the conserved cysteine through the conserved F or W. Fields, in order: CDR3 protein, CDR3 DNA, V gene, D gene, J gene. D genes are given only for firm matches.

CDR3aa: CASSLLTRGKGNSPLHF
CDR3nt: TGTGCCAGCAGTTTACTCACTCGGGGGAAGGGGAATTCACCCCTCCACTTT
v_gene: TRBV27
d_gene: .
j_gene: TRBJ1-6

CDR3aa: CASSLYDGGYGYTF
CDR3nt: TGTGCCAGCAGCTTATATGACGGAGGCTATGGCTACACCTTC
v_gene: TRBV7-2
d_gene: .
j_gene: TRBJ1-2

CDR3aa: CASGKCSSYEQYF
CDR3nt: TGTGCTAGTGGAAAATGTTCCAGCTACGAGCAGTACTTC
v_gene: TRBV12-5
d_gene: .
j_gene: TRBJ2-7

CDR3aa: CASSPTRGGFEQFF
CDR3nt: TGTGCCAGCAGCCCGACTAGGGGTGGGTTTGAGCAGTTCTTC
v_gene: TRBV9
d_gene: .
j_gene: TRBJ2-1

CDR3aa: CASSGIRTGMNTEAFF
CDR3nt: TGTGCCAGCAGCGGGATCAGGACAGGGATGAACACTGAAGCTTTCTTT
v_gene: TRBV27
d_gene: TRBD1
j_gene: TRBJ1-1

CDR3aa: CASSPGRGGRYEQYF
CDR3nt: TGCGCCAGCAGCCCAGGCAGGGGCGGGCGCTACGAGCAGTACTTC
v_gene: TRBV10-1
d_gene: .
j_gene: TRBJ2-7

CDR3aa: CASSSNRGVLHF
CDR3nt: TGTGCCAGCAGTTCCAACAGGGGAGTCCTCCACTTT
v_gene: TRBV28
d_gene: TRBD1
j_gene: TRBJ1-6

CDR3aa: CASSLKGGVRRRVF
CDR3nt: TGTGCCAGCAGCTTGAAAGGGGGCGTCCGTCGTCGAGTATTC
v_gene: TRBV3-1/TRBV3-2
d_gene: TRBD1
j_gene: TRBJ1-2

CDR3aa: CASNLAGANEQFF
CDR3nt: TGTGCCAGCAACCTAGCGGGAGCGAATGAGCAGTTCTTC
v_gene: TRBV13
d_gene: TRBD2
j_gene: TRBJ2-1

CDR3aa: CASSIAHGMSYEQYF
CDR3nt: TGTGCCAGTAGTATAGCCCACGGGATGTCCTACGAGCAGTACTTC
v_gene: TRBV19
d_gene: .
j_gene: TRBJ2-7

CDR3aa: CSVRSGAWGTDTQYF
CDR3nt: TGCAGCGTTCGGTCAGGGGCATGGGGCACAGATACGCAGTATTTT
v_gene: TRBV29-1
d_gene: .
j_gene: TRBJ2-3

CDR3aa: CASSSLLGRGPYEQYF
CDR3nt: TGTGCCAGCAGCTCTTTGTTGGGCAGGGGGCCCTACGAGCAGTACTTC
v_gene: TRBV11-2
d_gene: TRBD1
j_gene: TRBJ2-7

CDR3aa: CASSPGSNNEQFF
CDR3nt: TGTGCCAGCAGCCCCGGGAGTAACAATGAGCAGTTCTTC
v_gene: TRBV9
d_gene: .
j_gene: TRBJ2-1

CDR3aa: CASSKAGGLYEQYF
CDR3nt: TGTGCCAGCAGCAAAGCGGGAGGGCTGTACGAGCAGTACTTC
v_gene: TRBV7-2
d_gene: TRBD2
j_gene: TRBJ2-7

CDR3aa: CAWRPQWGGTSGPLPDTQYF
CDR3nt: TGTGCCTGGAGACCCCAATGGGGAGGGACTAGCGGCCCCCTGCCAGATACGCAGTATTTT
v_gene: TRBV30
d_gene: TRBD2
j_gene: TRBJ2-3

CDR3aa: CASSRLAGGPGELFF
CDR3nt: TGTGCCAGCAGCAGACTAGCGGGAGGACCCGGGGAGCTGTTTTTT
v_gene: TRBV7-2
d_gene: TRBD2
j_gene: TRBJ2-2

CDR3aa: CAWSVLEGVQPQHF
CDR3nt: TGTGCCTGGAGTGTACTTGAGGGGGTTCAGCCCCAGCATTTT
v_gene: TRBV30
d_gene: .
j_gene: TRBJ1-5

CDR3aa: CASSLQGRTYYGYTF
CDR3nt: TGTGCCAGCAGTTTACAGGGAAGGACCTACTATGGCTACACCTTC
v_gene: TRBV28
d_gene: .
j_gene: TRBJ1-2

CDR3aa: CASSLEGGQQETQYF
CDR3nt: TGCGCCAGCAGCTTGGAGGGGGGGCAACAAGAGACCCAGTACTTC
v_gene: TRBV5-1
d_gene: .
j_gene: TRBJ2-5

CDR3aa: CASSPPNTDRGYTF
CDR3nt: TGTGCCAGCTCACCACCCAATACAGATAGAGGCTACACCTTC
v_gene: TRBV18
d_gene: .
j_gene: TRBJ1-2

CDR3aa: CASSLNMYEQYF
CDR3nt: TGCGCCAGCAGCTTGAATATGTACGAGCAGTACTTC
v_gene: TRBV5-1
d_gene: .
j_gene: TRBJ2-7

CDR3aa: CASSVGAAYDEQYF
CDR3nt: TGTGCCAGCAGTGTGGGGGCGGCTTATGACGAGCAGTACTTC
v_gene: TRBV2
d_gene: .
j_gene: TRBJ2-7

CDR3aa: CASSLIGGWNTGELFF
CDR3nt: TGCGCCAGCAGCTTGATCGGGGGTTGGAACACCGGGGAGCTGTTTTTT
v_gene: TRBV5-1
d_gene: .
j_gene: TRBJ2-2

CDR3aa: CASSWGLGDGETQYF
CDR3nt: TGTGCCAGCAGCTGGGGTCTGGGAGATGGGGAGACCCAGTACTTC
v_gene: TRBV7-2
d_gene: .
j_gene: TRBJ2-5

CDR3aa: CASSSLLAGEETQYF
CDR3nt: TGTGCCAGCAGCTCCCTTCTAGCGGGAGAAGAGACCCAGTACTTC
v_gene: TRBV7-2
d_gene: TRBD2
j_gene: TRBJ2-5

CDR3aa: CASRRAGNTNEKLFF
CDR3nt: TGTGCCAGCAGGAGGGCAGGCAATACTAATGAAAAACTGTTTTTT
v_gene: TRBV6-5
d_gene: .
j_gene: TRBJ1-4

CDR3aa: CASTPRAGGTADTQYF
CDR3nt: TGTGCCAGCACCCCCCGCGCAGGGGGTACTGCAGATACGCAGTATTTT
v_gene: TRBV9
d_gene: TRBD1
j_gene: TRBJ2-3

CDR3aa: CASSLAYSRDNEQFF
CDR3nt: TGTGCCAGCAGCTTAGCATATTCGAGGGATAATGAGCAGTTCTTC
v_gene: TRBV7-8
d_gene: .
j_gene: TRBJ2-1

CDR3aa: CAWTLLGFNYEQYF
CDR3nt: TGTGCCTGGACCCTCCTGGGCTTTAACTACGAGCAGTACTTC
v_gene: TRBV30
d_gene: .
j_gene: TRBJ2-7

CDR3aa: CASSEQGTDTQYF
CDR3nt: TGTGCCAGCAGTGAACAGGGAACAGATACGCAGTATTTT
v_gene: TRBV2
d_gene: .
j_gene: TRBJ2-3